The clone carrying this T cell receptor (beta chain) was detected ten times or more. Its antigen is unknown. Deletions cut 4 bases from V and 3 bases from J, with 10 bases between. CDR1 LGHDT and CDR2 YNNKEL come from the germline V gene (reference sequence). The CDR3 consists of 13 residues. These data come from a study of response to subunit inactivated influenza vaccine. Study-wide findings and caveats: New T cells are recruited in small numbers by each seasonal influenza vaccination, according to the authors' suggestion.

TCRdb used MiXCR to reprocess the RT-PCR reads, holding one entry per CDR3 protein. The table has more than 450,000 distinct CDR3 sequences, about 7.6% seen once. The TCR was taken from a man between 50 and 69 years old who received an inactivated influenza vaccine. Sequenced here: PBMCs from blood, sampled roughly 24 months after vaccination. V is TRBV3-1 and J is TRBJ2-7, with D perhaps given as TRBD1 or TRBD2 (5 bases each). The CDR3 DNA reads TGTGCCAGCAGCCGAGGGGCTAACTACGAGCAGTACTTC. Protein sequence: CASSRGANYEQYF.